A single TCR beta chain is shown here with its context. CDR1 and CDR2 (germline): LGHNA, YSLEER. This CDR3 comprises 15 residues. J lost 2 bases, V lost 0 bases, and 3 bases had no gene match. The sample belongs to a study of cytomegalovirus exposure and HLA in healthy donors. About the study: An earlier analysis identified more than 90 million unique TCR beta sequences in about 179 million T cells.

PCR involved 60 Vbeta and 13 Jbeta primers. Measured with immunoSEQ multiplex PCR; TCRdb has only the in-frame clones, and not every one. The sample contains approximately 210,000 clones, 60% to 85% of which appear only once. V is TRBV4-3 and J is TRBJ1-2; 7 bases map to TRBD1. Sequencing input: PBMCs. The sequence was obtained from a woman in her thirties or forties in good health and CMV-seronegative. In DNA form, the CDR3 reads TGCGCCAGCAGCCAAGAGACAGGGCCGAACTATGGCTACACCTTC. Protein: CASSQETGPNYGYTF.